This T cell receptor (beta chain) came from a study of control samples from healthy donors and cancer patients. The CDR3 contains 11 residues. CDR1 and CDR2 from the germline V gene are LGHDT and YNNKEL (reference sequence). V shed 5 bases and J shed 10 bases, with 9 bases lying between them. Sequenced by immunoSEQ multiplex PCR; TCRdb stores in-frame clones only, minus some. The sample comprises 100,000 to 150,000 clones, less than 90% of which are singletons, and 1.5% to 2% rests with the top ten. The J gene is TRBJ1-3, the V gene TRBV3-1 (or the pseudogene TRBV3-2); D is undetermined. The TCR comes from a young man in good health. Sample: blood. CDR3 protein: CASSSPATIYF. The CDR3 region has the DNA TGTGCCAGCAGCTCCCCCGCGACCATATATTTT.